The subject of this entry is one TCR beta chain. Its antigen is unidentified. At one end, the junction sequence differs from germline, possibly due to a read error. PCR involved 60 Vbeta and 13 Jbeta primers. Assay: immunoSEQ multiplex PCR; the TCRdb copy retains only in-frame clones and omits some. The table lists about 110,000 clones, over 70% of them singletons. The data stem from a study of cytomegalovirus exposure and HLA in healthy donors. The length of the CDR3 is 11 residues. Germline V gene lookup returns CDR1 SEHNR and CDR2 FQNEAQ (reference sequence). Study-level findings and limits: Data from an earlier analysis indicated that most TCR beta V segments were productive either about 90% or about 30% of the time. As was reported, the HLA-A and HLA-B alleles of most subjects were accurately predicted from TCR beta sequences. A later analysis by the authors found several of the most significant clusters apparently linked to common viral pathogens.

The sequence was collected from a woman aged 40 to 50 in good health and CMV-seropositive. The sequencing input was PBMCs. J is TRBJ1-2 and V is TRBV7-9; no clear D. The CDR3 DNA sequence: TGTTCCAGCAGCTTATCGGATGGCTACACCTTC. Its translation: CSSSLSDGYTF.